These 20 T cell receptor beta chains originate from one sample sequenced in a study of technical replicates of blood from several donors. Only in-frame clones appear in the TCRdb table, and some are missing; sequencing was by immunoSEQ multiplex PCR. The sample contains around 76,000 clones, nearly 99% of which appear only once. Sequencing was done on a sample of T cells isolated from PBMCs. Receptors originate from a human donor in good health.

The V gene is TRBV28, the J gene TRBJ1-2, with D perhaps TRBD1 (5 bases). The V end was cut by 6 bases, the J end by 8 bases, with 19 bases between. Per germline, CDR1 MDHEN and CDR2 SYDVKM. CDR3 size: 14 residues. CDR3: CASSPDSGGRGYTF. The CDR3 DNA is TGTGCCAGCAGCCCGGATAGCGGGGGGAGAGGCTACACCTTC.

CDR3 protein: CASSHGQGADEQYF. Written as DNA, the CDR3 is TGTGCCAGCAGTCACGGACAGGGGGCCGACGAGCAGTACTTC. The J gene is TRBJ2-7, the V gene TRBV27; TRBD1 matches at 11 bases. The germline V gene has CDR1 MNHEY and CDR2 SMNVEV (reference sequence). This CDR3 has 14 residues. J lost 5 bases, V lost 5 bases, and 5 bases had no gene match.

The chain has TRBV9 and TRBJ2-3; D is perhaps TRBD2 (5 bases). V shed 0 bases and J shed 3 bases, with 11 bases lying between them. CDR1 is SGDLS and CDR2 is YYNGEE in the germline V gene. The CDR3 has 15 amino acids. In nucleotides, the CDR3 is TGTGCCAGCAGCGTAGGAAGGACTCTAACAGATACGCAGTATTTT. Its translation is CASSVGRTLTDTQYF.

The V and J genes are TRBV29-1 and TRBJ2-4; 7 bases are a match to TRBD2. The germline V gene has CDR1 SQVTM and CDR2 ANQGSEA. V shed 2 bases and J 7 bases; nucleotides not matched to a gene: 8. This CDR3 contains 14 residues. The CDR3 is CSVELGGRENIQYF. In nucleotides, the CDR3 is TGCAGCGTTGAACTAGGCGGGAGAGAGAACATTCAGTACTTC.

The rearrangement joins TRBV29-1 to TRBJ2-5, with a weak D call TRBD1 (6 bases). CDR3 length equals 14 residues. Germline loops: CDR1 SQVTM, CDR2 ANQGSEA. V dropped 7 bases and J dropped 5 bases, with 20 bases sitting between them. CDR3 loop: CSGGSTGTGETQYF. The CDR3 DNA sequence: TGCAGCGGTGGGTCGACAGGCACGGGGGAGACCCAGTACTTC.

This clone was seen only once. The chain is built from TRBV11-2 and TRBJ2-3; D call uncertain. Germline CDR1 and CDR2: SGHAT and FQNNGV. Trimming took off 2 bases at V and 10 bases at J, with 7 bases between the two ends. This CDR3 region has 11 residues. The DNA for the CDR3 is TGTGCCAGCAGCTTAAACACCCCGCAGTATTTT. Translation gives CASSLNTPQYF.

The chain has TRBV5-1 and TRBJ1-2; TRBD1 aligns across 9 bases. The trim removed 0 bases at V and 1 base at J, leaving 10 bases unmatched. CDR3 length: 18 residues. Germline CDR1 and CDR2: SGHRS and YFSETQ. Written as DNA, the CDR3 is TGCGCCAGCAGCTTGGCTGGACAGGGGATTTTTATTAACTATGGCTACACCTTC. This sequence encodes CASSLAGQGIFINYGYTF.

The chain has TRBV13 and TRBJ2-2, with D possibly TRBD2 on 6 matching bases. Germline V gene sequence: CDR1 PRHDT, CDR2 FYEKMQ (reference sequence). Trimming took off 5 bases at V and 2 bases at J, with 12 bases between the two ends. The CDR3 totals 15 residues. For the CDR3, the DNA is TGTGCCAGCAGCCAGGGACTCACTAACACCGGGGAGCTGTTTTTT. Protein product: CASSQGLTNTGELFF.

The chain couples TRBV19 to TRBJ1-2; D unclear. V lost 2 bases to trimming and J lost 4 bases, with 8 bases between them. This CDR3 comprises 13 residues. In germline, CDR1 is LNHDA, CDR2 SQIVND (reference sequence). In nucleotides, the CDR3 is TGTGCCAGTAGTATACAGGCAGCCTATGGCTACACCTTC. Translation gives CASSIQAAYGYTF.

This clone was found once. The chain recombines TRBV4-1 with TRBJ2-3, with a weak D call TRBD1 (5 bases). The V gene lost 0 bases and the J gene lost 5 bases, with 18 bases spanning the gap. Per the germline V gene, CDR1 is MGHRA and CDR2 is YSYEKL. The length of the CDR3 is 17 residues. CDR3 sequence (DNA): TGCGCCAGCAGCCAAGAAGGGGCTGCACGGTTGGGAGATACGCAGTATTTT. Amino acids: CASSQEGAARLGDTQYF.

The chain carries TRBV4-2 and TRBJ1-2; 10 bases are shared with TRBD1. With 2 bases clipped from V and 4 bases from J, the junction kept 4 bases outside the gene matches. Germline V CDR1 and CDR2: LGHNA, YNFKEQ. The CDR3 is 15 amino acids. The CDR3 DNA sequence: TGTGCCAGCAGCCAACTGACAGGGGGCGGCTATGGCTACACCTTC. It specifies CASSQLTGGGYGYTF.

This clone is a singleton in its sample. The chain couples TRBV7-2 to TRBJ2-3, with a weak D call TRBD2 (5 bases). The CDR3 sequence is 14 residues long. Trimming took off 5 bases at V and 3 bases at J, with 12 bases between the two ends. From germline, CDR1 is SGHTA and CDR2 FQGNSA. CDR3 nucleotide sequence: TGTGCCAGCAGCCCTGGGTGGGAGACAGATACGCAGTATTTT. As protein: CASSPGWETDTQYF.

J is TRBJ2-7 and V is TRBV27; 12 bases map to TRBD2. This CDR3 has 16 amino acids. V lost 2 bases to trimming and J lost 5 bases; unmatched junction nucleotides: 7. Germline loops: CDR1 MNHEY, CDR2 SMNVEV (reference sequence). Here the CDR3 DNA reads TGTGCCAGCAGTTTAACCCTAGCGGGAGGGCCACACGAGCAGTACTTC. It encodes CASSLTLAGGPHEQYF.

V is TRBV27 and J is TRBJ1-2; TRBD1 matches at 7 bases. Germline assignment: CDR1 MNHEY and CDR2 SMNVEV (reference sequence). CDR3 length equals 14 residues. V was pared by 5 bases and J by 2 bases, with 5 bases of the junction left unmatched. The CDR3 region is CASSTGVENYGYTF. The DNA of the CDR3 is TGTGCCAGCAGTACAGGGGTAGAGAACTATGGCTACACCTTC.

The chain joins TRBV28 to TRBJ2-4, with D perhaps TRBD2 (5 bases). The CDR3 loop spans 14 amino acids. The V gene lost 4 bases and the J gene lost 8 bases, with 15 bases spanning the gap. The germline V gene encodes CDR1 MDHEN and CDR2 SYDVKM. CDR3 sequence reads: CASSSGPTRDIQYF. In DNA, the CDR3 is TGTGCCAGCAGTTCCGGACCCACGAGGGACATTCAGTACTTC.

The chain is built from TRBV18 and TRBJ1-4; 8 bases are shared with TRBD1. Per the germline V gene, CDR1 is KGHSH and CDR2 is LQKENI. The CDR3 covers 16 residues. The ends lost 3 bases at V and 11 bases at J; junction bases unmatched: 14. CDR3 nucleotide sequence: TGTGCCAGCTCACCCTCTTTGGGACAGGAGTTGAATAAACTGTTTTTT. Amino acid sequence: CASSPSLGQELNKLFF.

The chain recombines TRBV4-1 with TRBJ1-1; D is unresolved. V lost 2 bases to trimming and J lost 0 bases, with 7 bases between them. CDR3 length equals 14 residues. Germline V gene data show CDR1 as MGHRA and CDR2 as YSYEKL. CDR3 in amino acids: CASSQLHMNTEAFF. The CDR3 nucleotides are TGCGCCAGCAGCCAACTCCACATGAACACTGAAGCTTTCTTT.

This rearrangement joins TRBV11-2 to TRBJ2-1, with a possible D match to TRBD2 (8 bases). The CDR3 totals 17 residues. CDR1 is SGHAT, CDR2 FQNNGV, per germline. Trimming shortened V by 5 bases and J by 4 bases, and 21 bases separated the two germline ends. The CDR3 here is CASSPGGSSGFYNEQFF. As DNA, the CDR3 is TGTGCCAGCAGCCCAGGGGGATCTAGCGGGTTTTACAATGAGCAGTTCTTC.

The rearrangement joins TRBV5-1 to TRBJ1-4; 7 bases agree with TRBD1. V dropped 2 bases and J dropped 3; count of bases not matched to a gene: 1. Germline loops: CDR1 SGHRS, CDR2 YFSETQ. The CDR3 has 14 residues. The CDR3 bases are TGCGCCAGCAGCTTCACAGGGGCTAATGAAAAACTGTTTTTT. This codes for CASSFTGANEKLFF.

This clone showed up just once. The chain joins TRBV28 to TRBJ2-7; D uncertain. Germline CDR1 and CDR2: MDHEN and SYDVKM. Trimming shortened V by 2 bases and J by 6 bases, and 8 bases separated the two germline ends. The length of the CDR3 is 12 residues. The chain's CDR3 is CASSLILGEQYF. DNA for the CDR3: TGTGCCAGCAGTTTAATTCTCGGCGAGCAGTACTTC.